These T cell receptor beta chains were read from a single sample in a study of Graves' ophthalmopathy and Graves' hyperthyroidism. From the multiplex PCR reads, TCRdb called clonotypes with MiXCR, one entry per CDR3 protein. The sample includes 740,000 or so distinct CDR3 sequences, roughly 40% of them seen just once. Sequencing was performed on peripheral blood. These receptor sequences come from an adult man with Graves' ophthalmopathy. Both conserved end residues are part of each CDR3. Fields, in order: clone size, V gene, J gene, CDR3 protein. Not every row has a clone size; where given, it reads once, few, many or a size class.

few	TRBV19	TRBJ1-2	CASSIRQGTHPSGYTF
-	TRBV10-3	TRBJ2-7	CASSPWLAASYEQYF
-	TRBV25-1	TRBJ2-7	CASRGTRGMEQYF
-	TRBV19	TRBJ2-5	CASSMKAKETQYF
few	TRBV7-2	TRBJ2-7	CASSQMGSAGDYEQYF
-	TRBV7-9	TRBJ1-2	CASDGDRNYGYTF
many	TRBV15	TRBJ1-2	CATSRDSGDRQYGYTF
many	TRBV2	TRBJ1-5	CASTLEGNSNQPQHF
many	TRBV29-1	TRBJ2-7	CSVKDRYEQYF
few	TRBV7-9	TRBJ1-1	CASSQTLRGVGATEAFF
once	TRBV7-9	TRBJ2-3	CASSWGLAGADTQYF
-	TRBV24-1	TRBJ2-2	CATSDLATPNTGELFF
-	TRBV10-3	TRBJ2-7	CASSQGRDSYEQYF
-	TRBV7-9	TRBJ2-5	CASSLSREGETQYF
few	TRBV20-1	TRBJ1-2	CSARDPVRGQHYGYTF
many	TRBV5-1	TRBJ2-5	CASSLGTGDETQYF
once	TRBV20-1	TRBJ1-1	CSARPGNMNTEAFF
-	TRBV11-2	TRBJ1-2	CASGLGQANYGYTF
many	TRBV7-2	TRBJ1-2	CASSINRGFNYGYTF
once	TRBV7-3	TRBJ1-3	CASSLTGQGSGNTIYF
few	TRBV20-1	TRBJ1-5	CSASEDRGFSNQPQHF
-	TRBV24-1	TRBJ1-5	CATSDPGTGQHF
-	TRBV2	TRBJ2-6	CASSRQWGGANVLTF
few	TRBV2	TRBJ2-3	CASSLSGDTQYF
many	TRBV20-1	TRBJ2-7	CSAIQGTRYYEQYF
few	TRBV2	TRBJ1-4	CASSYDRAREKLFF
many	TRBV5-4	TRBJ2-7	CASSSPGQGYEQYF
many	TRBV10-2	TRBJ1-6	CASRLTGKRDSPLHF
many	TRBV7-9	TRBJ1-1	CASSPRQGETEAFF
-	TRBV7-9	TRBJ2-7	CASSKWDSPSYEQYF
few	TRBV7-3	TRBJ2-6	CASSLGVAGLAVSSGANVLTF
-	TRBV7-9	TRBJ2-7	CASSPLGTGGLSYEQYF
-	TRBV20-1	TRBJ1-1	CSANQENTEAFF
-	TRBV10-3	TRBJ2-5	CASSELWRGAVETQYF
-	TRBV7-2	TRBJ1-5	CASSRQGTYSNQPQHF
-	TRBV20-1	TRBJ2-5	CSATYSGRQETQYF
-	TRBV7-9	TRBJ1-2	CASSFEGYTF
-	TRBV20-1	TRBJ2-5	CSASIVAGGQETQYF
few	TRBV20-1	TRBJ1-6	CSARDPGGIGFSPLHF
-	TRBV7-9	TRBJ1-2	CASSPYGQGENGYTF
many	TRBV7-9	TRBJ2-2	CASSPANTGELFF
-	TRBV10-3	TRBJ1-2	CAISEQGAYGYTF
-	TRBV10-3	TRBJ2-7	CAISESTGSSYEQYF
-	TRBV20-1	TRBJ1-2	CSASGGARYGYTF
many	TRBV19	TRBJ2-5	CASTGALQETQYF
-	TRBV19	TRBJ2-2	CASSPSEAEVPDGELFF
many	TRBV10-3	TRBJ2-5	CAIGASVETQYF
few	TRBV15	TRBJ2-2	CATSRAARIINTGELFF
-	TRBV29-1	TRBJ1-1	CRGDRVNTEAFF
few	TRBV6-5	TRBJ1-4	CASSYDRATNEKLFF
-	TRBV7-9	TRBJ2-5	CASSLNGADWETQYF
many	TRBV20-1	TRBJ1-5	CSARRGNQPQHF
many	TRBV29-1	TRBJ1-2	CSVEEGPGVSGYTF
-	TRBV7-3	TRBJ1-3	CASSLSGQGNTIYF
many	TRBV24-1	TRBJ1-5	CASSEGTGVQPQHF
many	TRBV20-1	TRBJ2-7	CSARAQTLYEQYF
-	TRBV11-2	TRBJ1-2	CASSSTIGDHGYTF
many	TRBV19	TRBJ1-5	CASSMQGVNQPQHF
-	TRBV2	TRBJ1-2	CASSYKGQGSHGYTF